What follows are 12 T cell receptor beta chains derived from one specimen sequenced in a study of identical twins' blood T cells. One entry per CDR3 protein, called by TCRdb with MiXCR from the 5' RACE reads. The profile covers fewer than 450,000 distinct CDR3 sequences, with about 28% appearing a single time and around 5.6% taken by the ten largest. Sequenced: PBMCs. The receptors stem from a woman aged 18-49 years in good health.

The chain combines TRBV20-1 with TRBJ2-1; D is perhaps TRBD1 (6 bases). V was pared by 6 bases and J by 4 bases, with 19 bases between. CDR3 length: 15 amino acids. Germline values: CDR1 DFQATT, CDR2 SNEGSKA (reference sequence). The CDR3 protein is CSARELGAYYNEQFF. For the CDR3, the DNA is TGCAGTGCCCGAGAGTTGGGGGCGTATTACAATGAGCAGTTCTTC.

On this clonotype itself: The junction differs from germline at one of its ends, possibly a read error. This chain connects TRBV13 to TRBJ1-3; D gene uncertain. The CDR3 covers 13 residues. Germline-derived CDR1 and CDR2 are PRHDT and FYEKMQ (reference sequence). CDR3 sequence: CAGSLRGGNTIYF. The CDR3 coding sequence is TGTGCCGGCAGCTTGCGGGGAGGAAACACCATATATTTT.

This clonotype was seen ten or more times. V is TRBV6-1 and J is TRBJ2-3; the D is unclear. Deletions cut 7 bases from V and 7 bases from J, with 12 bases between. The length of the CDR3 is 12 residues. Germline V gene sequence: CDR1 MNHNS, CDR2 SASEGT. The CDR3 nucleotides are TGTGCCAGCACCTCTAGTATGAATACGCAGTATTTT. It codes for CASTSSMNTQYF.

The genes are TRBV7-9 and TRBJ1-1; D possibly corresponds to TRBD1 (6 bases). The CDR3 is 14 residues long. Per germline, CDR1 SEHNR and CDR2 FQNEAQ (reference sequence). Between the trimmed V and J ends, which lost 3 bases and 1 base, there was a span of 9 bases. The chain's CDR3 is CASSFEGGNTEAFF. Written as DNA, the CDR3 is TGTGCCAGCAGCTTTGAAGGGGGGAACACTGAAGCTTTCTTT.

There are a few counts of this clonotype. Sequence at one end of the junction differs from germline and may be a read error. The CDR3: CASSRLAGDMDTQYF. The CDR3 DNA reads TGTGCCAGTAGCCGACTAGCGGGGGATATGGATACGCAGTATTTT. The chain carries TRBV14 and TRBJ2-3; 12 nucleotides match TRBD2. CDR1 SGHDN and CDR2 FVKESK come from the germline V gene. The CDR3 is made up of 15 amino acids.

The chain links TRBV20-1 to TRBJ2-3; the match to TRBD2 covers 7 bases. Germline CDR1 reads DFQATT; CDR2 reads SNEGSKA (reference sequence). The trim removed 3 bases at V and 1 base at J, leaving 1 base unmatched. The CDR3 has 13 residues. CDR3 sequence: CSASSGGTDTQYF. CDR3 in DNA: TGCAGTGCTAGCAGCGGGGGCACAGATACGCAGTATTTT.

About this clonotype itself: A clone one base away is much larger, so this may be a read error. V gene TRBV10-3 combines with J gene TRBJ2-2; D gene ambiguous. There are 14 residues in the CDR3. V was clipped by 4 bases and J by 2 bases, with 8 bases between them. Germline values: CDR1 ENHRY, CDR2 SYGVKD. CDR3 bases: TGTGCCATCAGTGGTTCAGGAAACACCGGGGAGCTGTTTTTT. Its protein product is CAISGSGNTGELFF.

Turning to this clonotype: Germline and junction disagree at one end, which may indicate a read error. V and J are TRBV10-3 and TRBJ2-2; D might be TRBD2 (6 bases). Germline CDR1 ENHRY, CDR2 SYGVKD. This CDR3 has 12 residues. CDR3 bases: TGTGCCATCAGTCGGGACGATCGGGAGCTGCTTTTT. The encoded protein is CAISRDDRELLF.

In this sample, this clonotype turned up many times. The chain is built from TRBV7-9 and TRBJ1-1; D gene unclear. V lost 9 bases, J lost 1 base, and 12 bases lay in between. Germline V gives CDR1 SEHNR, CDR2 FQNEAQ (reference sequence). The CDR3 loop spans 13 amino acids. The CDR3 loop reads CASSPVRNTEAFF. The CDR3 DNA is TGTGCCAGTAGTCCTGTCCGGAACACTGAAGCTTTCTTT.

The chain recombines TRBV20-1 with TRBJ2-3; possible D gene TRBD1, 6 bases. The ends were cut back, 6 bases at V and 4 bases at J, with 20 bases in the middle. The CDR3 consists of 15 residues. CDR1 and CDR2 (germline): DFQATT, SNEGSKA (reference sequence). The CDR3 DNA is TGCAGTGCACGACCAGACAGGCCGCTCGCAGATACGCAGTATTTT. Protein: CSARPDRPLADTQYF.

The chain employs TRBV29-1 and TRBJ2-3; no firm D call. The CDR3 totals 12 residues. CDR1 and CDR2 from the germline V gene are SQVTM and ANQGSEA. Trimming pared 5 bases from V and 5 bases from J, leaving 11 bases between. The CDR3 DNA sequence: TGCAGCGTTTTTTCCCCGGGAGATACGCAGTATTTT. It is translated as CSVFSPGDTQYF.

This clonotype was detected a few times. The CDR3 coding sequence is TGCAGTGCTAGTCGTCGGGCGACAGAGACCCAGTACTTC. It translates to CSASRRATETQYF. This chain links TRBV20-1 with TRBJ2-5; no clear D. The CDR3 consists of 13 residues. CDR1 is DFQATT and CDR2 is SNEGSKA in the germline V gene (reference sequence). V dropped 3 bases and J dropped 4 bases, with 12 bases sitting between them.